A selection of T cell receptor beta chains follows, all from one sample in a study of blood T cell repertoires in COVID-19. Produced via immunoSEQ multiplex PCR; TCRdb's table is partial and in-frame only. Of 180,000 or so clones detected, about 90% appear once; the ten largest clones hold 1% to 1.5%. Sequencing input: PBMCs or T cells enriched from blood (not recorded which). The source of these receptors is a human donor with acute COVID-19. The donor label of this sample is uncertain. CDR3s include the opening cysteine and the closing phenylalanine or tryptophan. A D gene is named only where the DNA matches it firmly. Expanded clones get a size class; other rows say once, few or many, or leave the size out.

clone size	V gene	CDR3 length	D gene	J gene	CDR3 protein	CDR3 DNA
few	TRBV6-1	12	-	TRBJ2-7	CASSEASYEQYF	TGTGCCAGCAGTGAAGCCAGCTACGAGCAGTACTTC
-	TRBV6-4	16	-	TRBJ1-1	CASSDSANRAGTEAFF	TGTGCCAGCAGTGACTCGGCAAACAGGGCGGGCACTGAAGCTTTCTTT
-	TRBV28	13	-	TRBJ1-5	CASSPQGSQPQHF	TGTGCCAGCAGTCCGCAGGGCAGTCAGCCCCAGCATTTT
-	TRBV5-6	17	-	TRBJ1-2	CASSLGPVSDGSYGYTF	TGTGCCAGCAGCTTGGGACCGGTTAGCGACGGAAGCTATGGCTACACCTTC
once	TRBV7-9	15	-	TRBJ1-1	CASSLSGEGNTEAFF	TGTGCCAGCAGCTTATCTGGGGAGGGGAACACTGAAGCTTTCTTT
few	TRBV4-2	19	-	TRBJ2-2	CASSQDTGHRSGETGELFF	TGTGCCAGCAGCCAGGACACAGGACACAGGTCGGGGGAGACCGGGGAGCTGTTTTTT
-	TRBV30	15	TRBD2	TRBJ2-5	CAWSVGWRGGETQYF	TGTGCCTGGAGTGTAGGCTGGCGGGGGGGGGAGACCCAGTACTTC
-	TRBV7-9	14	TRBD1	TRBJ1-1	CASSSGQGATEAFF	TGTGCCAGCAGCTCAGGACAGGGGGCCACTGAAGCTTTCTTT
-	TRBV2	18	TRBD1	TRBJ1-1	CASSEGDRGIGVRTEAFF	TGTGCCAGCAGTGAAGGGGACAGGGGTATAGGTGTGCGCACTGAAGCTTTCTTT
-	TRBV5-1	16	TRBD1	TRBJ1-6	CASSSTGTGYNSPLHF	TGCGCCAGCAGCTCTACCGGGACAGGATATAATTCACCCCTCCACTTT
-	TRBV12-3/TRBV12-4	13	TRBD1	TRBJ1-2	CASRRGTDYGYTF	TGTGCCAGCAGGCGAGGGACAGACTATGGCTACACCTTC
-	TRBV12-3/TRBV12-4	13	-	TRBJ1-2	CASTFQAGYGYTF	TGTGCCAGCACGTTTCAGGCAGGCTATGGCTACACCTTC
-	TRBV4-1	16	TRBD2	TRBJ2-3	CASNNPGGGWTDTQYF	TGCGCCAGCAACAACCCCGGGGGGGGATGGACAGATACGCAGTATTTT
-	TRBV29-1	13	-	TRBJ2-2	CSVTSRDSGELFF	TGCAGCGTGACCTCGAGGGATTCCGGGGAGCTGTTTTTT
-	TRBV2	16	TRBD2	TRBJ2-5	CASSEGPGLDLETQYF	TGTGCCAGCAGTGAAGGCCCGGGACTAGATTTGGAGACCCAGTACTTC
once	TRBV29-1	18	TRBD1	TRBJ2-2	CSVEAPIWDRVSSGELFF	TGCAGCGTTGAAGCCCCGATTTGGGACAGGGTGTCCTCCGGGGAGCTGTTTTTT
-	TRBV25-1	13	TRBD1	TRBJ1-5	CASKGTGNQPQHF	TGTGCCAGCAAAGGGACAGGAAATCAGCCCCAGCATTTT
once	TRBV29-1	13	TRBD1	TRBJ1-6	CSVSETGNSPLHF	TGCAGCGTTTCCGAGACAGGGAATTCACCCCTCCACTTT
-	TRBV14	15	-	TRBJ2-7	CASSQGGGQSYEQYF	TGTGCCAGCAGCCAAGGGGGGGGGCAGTCCTACGAGCAGTACTTC
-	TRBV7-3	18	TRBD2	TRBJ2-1	CASSLVGAGGSSYNEQFF	TGTGCCAGCAGCTTAGTAGGGGCCGGCGGGAGCTCCTACAATGAGCAGTTCTTC
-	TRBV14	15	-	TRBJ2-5	CASSPTAGDGETQYF	TGTGCCAGCAGCCCGACAGCAGGGGACGGGGAGACCCAGTACTTC
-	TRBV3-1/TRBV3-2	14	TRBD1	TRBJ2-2	CASSSWDRGGELFF	TGTGCCAGCAGTTCGTGGGACAGAGGCGGGGAGCTGTTTTTT
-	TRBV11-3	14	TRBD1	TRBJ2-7	CASSPMGQGYEQYF	TGTGCCAGCAGCCCCATGGGACAGGGCTACGAGCAGTACTTC
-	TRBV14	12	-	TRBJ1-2	CASSQGDYGYTF	TGTGCCAGCAGCCAAGGAGACTATGGCTACACCTTC
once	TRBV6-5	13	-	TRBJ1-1	CASRGGPGTEAFF	TGTGCCAGCAGGGGGGGGCCGGGCACTGAAGCTTTCTTT
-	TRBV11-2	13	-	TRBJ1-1	CASSPGFVTEAFF	TGTGCCAGCAGCCCAGGGTTTGTGACTGAAGCTTTCTTT
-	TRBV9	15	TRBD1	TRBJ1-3	CASSVGDSSGNTIYF	TGTGCCAGCAGCGTAGGGGACAGCTCTGGAAACACCATATATTTT
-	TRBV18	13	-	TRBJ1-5	CASSVDSNQPQHF	TGTGCCAGCTCTGTTGACAGTAATCAGCCCCAGCATTTT
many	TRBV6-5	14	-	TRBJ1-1	CASRASRVGTEAFF	TGTGCCAGCAGAGCTAGCCGGGTAGGCACTGAAGCTTTCTTT
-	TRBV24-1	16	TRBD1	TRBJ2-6	CATSPRGPVGANVLTF	TGTGCCACCAGTCCTAGGGGGCCTGTGGGGGCCAACGTCCTGACTTTC
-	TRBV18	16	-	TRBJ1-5	CASSPSRGTTNQPQHF	TGTGCCAGCTCACCGTCGCGGGGGACAACCAATCAGCCCCAGCATTTT
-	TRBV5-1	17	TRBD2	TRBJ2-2	CASSLAPGGANTGELFF	TGCGCCAGCAGCTTGGCTCCGGGGGGAGCGAACACCGGGGAGCTGTTTTTT
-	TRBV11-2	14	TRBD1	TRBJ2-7	CASSSNRGYYEQYF	TGTGCCAGCAGCTCAAACAGGGGGTACTACGAGCAGTACTTC
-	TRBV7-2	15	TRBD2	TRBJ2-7	CASSLGAGGSYEQYF	TGTGCCAGCAGCTTAGGGGCGGGGGGCTCCTACGAGCAGTACTTC
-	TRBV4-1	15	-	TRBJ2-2	CASSQEGRSPGELFF	TGCGCCAGCAGCCAAGAGGGGAGGTCCCCCGGGGAGCTGTTTTTT
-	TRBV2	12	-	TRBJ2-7	CASSGDNYEQYF	TGTGCCAGCAGTGGAGACAATTACGAGCAGTACTTC
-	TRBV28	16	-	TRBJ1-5	CASRSPREVYQEPQHF	TGTGCCAGCAGATCACCAAGGGAGGTTTATCAAGAGCCCCAGCATTTT
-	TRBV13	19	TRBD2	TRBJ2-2	CASSPVSGLAGGHTGELFF	TGTGCCAGCAGCCCTGTCTCAGGACTAGCGGGGGGGCACACCGGGGAGCTGTTTTTT
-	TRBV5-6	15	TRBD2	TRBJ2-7	CASSFRGDWLSEQYF	TGTGCCAGCAGCTTTCGGGGGGATTGGCTTTCCGAGCAGTACTTC
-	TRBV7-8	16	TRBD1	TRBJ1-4	CASSRTMGQGNEKLFF	TGTGCCAGCAGCAGAACAATGGGACAGGGGAATGAAAAACTGTTTTTT
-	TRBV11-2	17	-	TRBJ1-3	CASSFGSQGFSGNTIYF	TGTGCCAGCAGCTTCGGCAGTCAGGGGTTCTCTGGAAACACCATATATTTT
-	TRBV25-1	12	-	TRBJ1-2	CASSDHNYGYTF	TGTGCCAGCAGTGACCATAACTATGGCTACACCTTC
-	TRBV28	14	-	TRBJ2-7	CASSLSGSSYEQYF	TGTGCCAGCAGTTTATCTGGGAGCTCCTACGAGCAGTACTTC
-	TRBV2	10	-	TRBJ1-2	CASSDNGYTF	TGTGCCAGCAGTGATAATGGCTACACCTTC
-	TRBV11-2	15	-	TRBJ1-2	CASSLASPRLYGYTF	TGTGCCAGCAGCTTAGCAAGCCCCCGGTTGTATGGCTACACCTTC
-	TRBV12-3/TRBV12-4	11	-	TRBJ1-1	CASVTRNEAFF	TGTGCCAGCGTTACTCGAAATGAAGCTTTCTTT
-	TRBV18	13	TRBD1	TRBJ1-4	CADQGQGSEKLFF	TGTGCCGACCAGGGACAGGGGAGTGAAAAACTGTTTTTT
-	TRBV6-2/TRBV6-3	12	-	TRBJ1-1	CASSMGGTEAFF	TGTGCCAGCAGTATGGGGGGGACTGAAGCTTTCTTT
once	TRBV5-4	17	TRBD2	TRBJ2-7	CASSFGSGARSSYEQYF	TGTGCCAGCAGCTTTGGGAGCGGGGCTCGGAGCTCCTACGAGCAGTACTTC
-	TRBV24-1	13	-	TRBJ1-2	CATSGGTTYGYTF	TGTGCCACCAGTGGTGGGACAACGTATGGCTACACCTTC
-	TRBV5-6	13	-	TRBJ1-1	CASSLYMRSEAFF	TGTGCCAGCAGCTTGTACATGCGGTCTGAAGCTTTCTTT
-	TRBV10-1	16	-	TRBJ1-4	CASSPGQGQGNEKLFF	TGCGCCAGCAGTCCGGGCCAGGGGCAGGGTAATGAAAAACTGTTTTTT
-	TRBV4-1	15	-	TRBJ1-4	CASSPRAVVDEKLFF	TGCGCCAGCAGCCCCAGGGCGGTGGTTGATGAAAAACTGTTTTTT
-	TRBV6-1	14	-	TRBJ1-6	CASSEVWARGEIHF	TGTGCCAGCAGTGAAGTTTGGGCCCGGGGGGAAATCCACTTT
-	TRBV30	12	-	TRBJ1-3	CAWKGSGNTIYF	TGTGCCTGGAAGGGGTCTGGAAACACCATATATTTT
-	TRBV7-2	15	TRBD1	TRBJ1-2	CASRRDRGANYGYTF	TGTGCCAGCAGACGAGACAGGGGCGCTAACTATGGCTACACCTTC
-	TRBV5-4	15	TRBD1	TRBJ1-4	CASGNRQGDNEKLFF	TGTGCCAGCGGGAACCGACAGGGGGATAATGAAAAACTGTTTTTT